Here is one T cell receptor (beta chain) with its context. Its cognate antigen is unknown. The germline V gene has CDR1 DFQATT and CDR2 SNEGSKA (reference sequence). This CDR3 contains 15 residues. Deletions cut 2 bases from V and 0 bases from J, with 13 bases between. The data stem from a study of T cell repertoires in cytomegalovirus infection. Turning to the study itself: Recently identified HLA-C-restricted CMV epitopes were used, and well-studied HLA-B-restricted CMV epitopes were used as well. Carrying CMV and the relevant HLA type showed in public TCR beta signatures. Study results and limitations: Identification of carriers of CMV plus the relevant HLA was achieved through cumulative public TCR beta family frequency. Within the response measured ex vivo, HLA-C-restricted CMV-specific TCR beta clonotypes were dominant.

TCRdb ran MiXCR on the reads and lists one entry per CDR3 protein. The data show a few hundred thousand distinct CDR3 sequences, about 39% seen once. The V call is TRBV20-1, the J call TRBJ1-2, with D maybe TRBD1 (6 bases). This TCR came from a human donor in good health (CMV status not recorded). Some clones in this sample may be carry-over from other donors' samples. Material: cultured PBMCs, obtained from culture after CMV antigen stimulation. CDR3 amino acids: CSARTGLGANYGYTF. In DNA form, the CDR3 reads TGCAGTGCTAGAACAGGGTTGGGGGCTAACTATGGCTACACCTTC.